A single T cell receptor (beta chain) is shown here with its context. Its antigen is unidentified. The entry originates in a study of T-cell reconstitution after alpha-beta-depleted transplantation in children. A library of TCRbeta sequences, prepared with unique molecular identifiers, was generated. MiXCR was run by TCRdb on the PCR reads, yielding one entry per CDR3 protein. The sample consists of approximately 230,000 distinct CDR3 sequences, 24% of them appearing once. General observations from the study: Surviving recipient T cells and thymic progenitors produced the high day-60 TCRbeta diversity seen in some patients. Reported findings indicate that, about two months after transplant, alpha-beta T cells came from several hundred expanded clones, which were derived from non-depleted graft cells. The authors attributed T-cell counts and diversity one year after transplant mostly to newly produced T cells.

The sequence was obtained from a female patient aged 2-9 years who had a stem cell transplant for congenital amegakaryocytic thrombocytopenia, so the T cells may come from the graft donor. Sequenced here: PBMCs, mostly from graft donor cells, sampled 360 days after TCRalphabeta/CD19-depleted stem cell transplant.

In DNA, the CDR3 is TGTGCCACCAGCAGAGATCCCCGGGACAGGCTACAAGAGACCCAGTACTTC. It encodes CATSRDPRDRLQETQYF. The V call is TRBV15, the J call TRBJ2-5, with 8 bases identical to TRBD1. Germline CDR1 is LNHNV and CDR2 is YYDKDF (reference sequence). J was trimmed by 2 bases and V by 0 bases; bases with no gene match: 8. CDR3 size: 17 residues.